This T cell receptor (beta chain) was profiled in a study of blood T cell repertoires in COVID-19. Study background: Whether acute or convalescent, the COVID-19 samples came from the United States, Italy and Spain. PBMCs, B-cell-depleted T cells, or T cells were the source of the cDNA or gDNA that made up the material.

Per the original data handling: Reference gene primer amplification yielded estimated nucleated cell counts. The assay was immunoSEQ multiplex PCR, and TCRdb's table has in-frame clones only and misses some. The V and J calls and clone size were taken over from that table, and D and trimming were inferred from the DNA. The table has under 200,000 clones, approximately 90% seen once; the top ten hold about 22%. CDR3 size: 14 residues. Germline-derived CDR1 and CDR2 are LNHDA and SQIVND (reference sequence). J gave up 3 bases and V 9 bases, and 7 bases lay outside the gene matches. The V gene is TRBV19, the J gene TRBJ1-2, with TRBD1 identical over 10 bases. The sequencing input was peripheral blood. This clonotype was sampled from a man aged 60 to 69 with active or convalescent COVID-19. The CDR3 is CASDSGTGDYGYTF. DNA for the CDR3: TGTGCCAGCGACTCCGGGACAGGGGACTATGGCTACACCTTC.